The T cell receptor (beta chain) described here comes from a study of cytomegalovirus exposure and HLA in healthy donors (dated by TCRdb to about 2017). Looking at the study overall: An earlier analysis of approximately 640 of the donors reported 250 to 350 Gb of sequence data and some 120 million unique TCR beta sequences from 150 million to 200 million T cells. The study aimed to test whether signatures of past pathogen exposure could be identified by cataloging public T cell receptors. Rather than using new phenotypic data, the later analysis identified candidate immune exposures from TCR beta sequences and from how often those sequences occurred across donors. Using immunosequencing, the study profiled T cell repertoires from approximately 700 subjects and related those repertoires to cytomegalovirus serostatus. Donor age, sex, ethnicity and CMV serostatus were compiled alongside the repertoire data. An early release that covered several hundred HLA-typed donors contained 300 to 350 gigabases of sequencing data and tens of millions of unique TCR sequences. A handful of DR-DQ haplotypes were handled as single units for association and clustering because linkage in the cohort was strong. The genetic ancestry cluster associated with self-reported Caucasian donors included around four fifths of the 300 to 450 genotyped donors. All discovery cohort repertoires had been generated on a single sequencing platform. A later analysis re-analyzed previously published TCR beta repertoires from 666 donors and added high-resolution HLA genotyping to study TCR occurrence patterns. An earlier analysis of 587 of the donors applied high-throughput TCR beta sequencing to assess whether each TCR beta V gene segment acted as functional or pseudogenic. Typing coverage differed by locus: A, B, C, DRB1 and DQB1 were typed in roughly 629-630 donors, DQA1 in about 500, DPA1 in approximately 610, and DPB1 in roughly 450. Along with the roughly 700-subject first cohort, a separate validation cohort of 120 different subjects was used. Class I and class II HLA loci were covered by the typing at four-digit resolution. In a later genetic analysis, genome-wide SNP genotypes for 398 of the 666 donors were used, and that subset was treated as a discovery cohort. Among 398 genotyped donors of the cohort, an average of roughly 230,000 unique TCR beta nucleotide sequences was sequenced per donor, of which about 18% were non-productive. High-throughput TCR immunosequencing, statistical association of individual TCRs with disease status, and machine learning were combined to predict cytomegalovirus infection status. General findings and caveats noted by the study authors: The classifier was reported to diagnose cytomegalovirus status with high specificity and sensitivity in both the original and validation cohorts. This cohort had only TCR beta chains sequenced, and the lack of alpha or paired-chain data limited which features could be detected. Compared with equally common non-associated chains, HLA-associated TCR beta chains in a later analysis were more clonally expanded and had lower generation probabilities. Specific HLA alleles were associated with 16,951 TCR beta sequences at a false discovery rate of 0.05 in a later analysis. Because HLA typing was missing for some donors at each locus, association tests included only the typed subset. Correlated functional status among segregating V segments might reflect linkage disequilibrium, but an unknown experimental factor could not be ruled out. A few of the identified cytomegalovirus-associated TCR beta chains were confirmed in vitro to be specific for cytomegalovirus antigens. An association between a missense DCLRE1C variant and V-gene and J-gene trimming of TCR beta chains was found in a later genetic analysis and replicated in an independent cohort. A later analysis found that TCR association rates varied across HLA loci, with DRB1 alleles showing the most associated TCRs and HLA-C alleles the fewest. Broadly in line with IMGT annotations, most TCR beta V segments showed up in productive rearrangements about 87% or about 30% of the time in an earlier analysis of 587 of the donors. Compared with the roughly 710-donor mean, donors in an Asian-associated ancestry cluster had fewer N-insertions in productive TCRs, according to a later genetic analysis. CMV serostatus was the only immune exposure information available for the cohort. Because counts were too low, around 18 rarely observed V segments, including chromosome 9 orphons, were left out of the earlier analysis of some 640 of the donors. A later analysis reported that several top co-occurrence clusters appeared linked to parvovirus B19, influenza, CMV and Epstein-Barr virus. In the study, some 180 TCR beta chains were listed as associated with cytomegalovirus. While some public TCRs were present in many individuals, most TCR sequences turned up only very rarely across donors. Because the 87-base-pair reads could not distinguish some IMGT-functional V segments, including TRBV6-2 and TRBV6-3, those segments were excluded. When HLA alleles, especially DR and DQ, strongly co-occurred, TCR associations were difficult to assign to individual alleles. A group of highly shared sequence variants was considered likely to be a technical artifact of the sequencing pipeline. The authors suggested that the approach could potentially be generalized to other disease states and immunological phenotypes. Most CMV-associated TCR beta chains appeared to be HLA-restricted in a later analysis, and the HLA associations seemed to be driven largely by CMV exposure. A further reported finding was that TCR beta sequences accurately predicted the HLA-A and HLA-B alleles for most subjects in the first cohort. Presence/absence analyses assumed roughly uniform sequencing depth across donors, an assumption that may not hold.

The cohort comprised hundreds of healthy bone marrow donors. At the time of sampling, all cohort members were nominally healthy, though unrecorded immune exposures were likely present. The donor tested CMV seropositive, placing the donor among the 289 seropositive members of the cohort. Every donor gave a peripheral blood sample, and the peripheral blood mononuclear cells from that sample were used for TCR beta sequencing. Genomic DNA was extracted from the blood cell samples with the Qiagen DNeasy Blood Extraction Kit. Worth noting for this clone: This clone's antigen is unknown. The input lacks base qualities; no much larger clone sits a single base away.

Library preparation was by the immunoSEQ multiplex PCR assay. A mixture of 60 forward primers for TCR Vbeta segments and 13 reverse primers for TCR Jbeta segments was used in the multiplex PCR. Amplification of the CDR3 region of rearranged TCR beta genes was performed with a multiplex PCR assay on genomic DNA. The amplified TCR beta libraries were sequenced on the Illumina HiSeq System as 87-base-pair reads. From the authors' description of their analysis: In a later analysis, about 80 million unique TCR beta chains were counted across the 500 to 850 repertoires, and approximately 11 million of these chains were shared by at least two donors. A nearest-neighbor algorithm error-corrected the raw reads and collapsed the reads into unique sequences, merging closely related sequences to remove PCR and sequencing errors. Alignment of CDR3 sequences to IMGT reference sequences was used to assign V, D and J gene segments. For a sequence to be retained, a match of at least six nucleotides to both a V gene segment and a J gene segment was required. A rearrangement was called productive if the CDR3 had no stop codons and remained in frame with V and J, and every other rearrangement was called non-productive. Following IMGT convention, CDR3 was defined as the stretch from the second conserved V-encoded cysteine up to the conserved J-encoded phenylalanine. Sequences without an unambiguous match to a single V gene segment were excluded from the earlier analysis of a few hundred of the donors. An earlier analysis of under 750 of the donors called V segments functional above 56.7% productive rearrangements and segregating when the between-donor standard deviation exceeded 5%. A statistical classification framework was built for diagnosing cytomegalovirus status from the catalog of TCR beta chain sequences. In a later analysis, TCR nucleotide sequences were compared against IMGT/GENE-DB human TR gene sequences so that V and J genes could be assigned. Using the TCRdist pipeline, a later analysis assigned CDR3 sequences along with most-parsimonious VDJ recombination scenarios. In a later analysis, each TCR beta chain was defined by its CDR3 amino acid sequence together with its V-gene family, and reads without a unique V-gene family were excluded. In a later analysis, around 650 highly shared, low-generation-probability nucleotide sequences were removed to address suspected cross-contamination and a sequencing artifact. In a later analysis, a clonal expansion index was calculated for each public chain from normalized within-repertoire ranks of inferred template counts. In a later analysis, generation probabilities were computed using a VDJ recombination model fitted to out-of-frame rearrangements, and the results were checked against IGoR. Hypergeometric tests were used in a later analysis to score TCR-TCR, TCR-HLA and TCR-CMV co-occurrence, with a repertoire-size bias correction applied to the TCR pairs. In a later analysis, false discovery rates were estimated by permuting HLA or CMV assignments 20 times. A later analysis grouped co-occurring TCRs with DBSCAN, adding TCRdist sequence similarity when clustering within HLA-allele-positive subsets. For co-occurrence clustering, repertoires with fewer than 30,000 or more than 120,000 public chains were excluded, along with several repertoires with anomalous nucleotide sharing. The source is immuneACCESS, and TCRdb retained only in-frame sequences with V and J called. Part of the clones is not carried over; for the studies checked, unresolved V genes explain less than half of this, and the remainder is unexplained. V and J calls and clone size are those listed in that table; D and trimming were worked out from the DNA. In all, the sample holds roughly 120,000 clones, and 79% of those were seen once. The ten largest make up 3% of the sample.

The CDR3, from cysteine to phenylalanine, totals 16 residues. Here the CDR3 DNA is all that survives: 48 bases in frame from base 1. CDR1 is given as SGHRS and CDR2 as YFSETQ, both from the germline V gene. V trim: 4 bases; J trim: 2 bases; unmatched bases: 8. What was sequenced was PBMCs. This receptor was identified in a woman younger than 30 in good health and CMV-seropositive. This chain is built from TRBV5-1 and TRBJ2-3; TRBD2 matches 9 bases in the middle. The DNA reads TGCGCCAGCAGCCCCCGTGGCGGGAGGGTCACAGATACGCAGTATTTT. Translated, this is CASSPRGGRVTDTQYF.